What follows is one TCR beta chain and its context. Its antigen is not known. This specimen comes from a study of T cell responses to AZD1222 COVID-19 vaccine. Findings and limits, study-wide: Spike as a whole was targeted by vaccine-associated CD4 TCRs, dominant at 160-218 and 743-854.

V was clipped by 3 bases and J by 1 base, with 15 bases between them. CDR3 size: 16 residues. Germline assignment: CDR1 SGDLS and CDR2 YYNGEE. Clones were sequenced by immunoSEQ multiplex PCR, and TCRdb holds only the in-frame ones, with some missing. The data hold 250,000 to 300,000 clones, with 94% observed a single time. This sample comprised peripheral blood, obtained 28 days after the second AZD1222 dose. The clonotype comes from an adult who received the AZD1222 COVID-19 vaccine. This rearrangement joins TRBV9 to TRBJ2-3; a weak D match, TRBD2 (5 bases). The CDR3 nucleotides read TGTGCCAGCAGCGGGGTTGCGGGTACTCGCACAGATACGCAGTATTTT. This gives the protein CASSGVAGTRTDTQYF.